This TCR beta chain was recorded in a study of T cells in Graves' hyperthyroidism and ophthalmopathy. Amplification targeted TCR beta CDR3 regions from RNA transcripts. The HTBI primer set served for first-round RT-PCR of the TCR CDR3. One entry per CDR3 protein results from TCRdb running MiXCR on the multiplex PCR reads. The sample holds fewer than 850,000 distinct CDR3 sequences, roughly 17% seen once. The germline CDR1 and CDR2 sequences are MDHEN and SYDVKM. J was trimmed by 2 bases and V by 8 bases; bases with no gene match: 10. This CDR3 is built from 15 residues. Sequencing was performed on blood. This clonotype was obtained from a man aged 50-59 years with Graves' hyperthyroidism. The gene calls are TRBV28 and TRBJ2-7; 9 bases map to TRBD1. CDR3 DNA: TGTGCCAGCGCCGGGACAGGGCAAATTACCTACGAGCAGTACTTC. Translated: CASAGTGQITYEQYF.